A selection of T cell receptor beta chains follows, all from one sample in a study of glioma-infiltrating T cells after dendritic cell vaccination. TCRdb's table, derived via immunoSEQ multiplex PCR, lists solely in-frame clones and lacks some. This table has 95,000 to 110,000 clones, roughly 79% appearing once. This material consisted of blood, taken before dendritic cell vaccination. These receptors all stem from a human donor with glioblastoma. CDR3s include the opening cysteine and the closing phenylalanine or tryptophan. D genes are given only for firm matches. The size of a clone is reported for some rows only, either as once, few or many, or as a class for expanded clones.

clone_size	d_call	v_call	j_call	cdr3_aa	cdr3_nt
-	TRBD1	TRBV7-2	TRBJ2-1	CASSLVSTGGKDEQFF	TGTGCCAGCAGCTTAGTATCGACAGGGGGCAAGGATGAGCAGTTCTTC
-	-	TRBV5-4	TRBJ2-5	CASSQLRGVGQETQYF	TGTGCCAGCAGCCAGCTCAGGGGAGTTGGCCAAGAGACCCAGTACTTC
-	TRBD2	TRBV7-2	TRBJ2-5	CASRSSGGLQETQYF	TGTGCCAGCAGGTCTAGCGGGGGCCTCCAAGAGACCCAGTACTTC
-	TRBD2	TRBV7-2	TRBJ2-3	CASSFGLAAEDTQYF	TGTGCCAGCAGCTTCGGACTAGCGGCGGAAGATACGCAGTATTTT
-	-	TRBV11-2	TRBJ1-1	CASSLWTARVNTEAFF	TGTGCCAGCAGCTTGTGGACAGCCAGAGTGAACACTGAAGCTTTCTTT
-	-	TRBV27	TRBJ2-3	CASWLDRATDTQYF	TGTGCCAGTTGGCTGGACAGAGCCACAGATACGCAGTATTTT
few	-	TRBV28	TRBJ2-7	CASSANNPGEVEQYF	TGTGCCAGCAGTGCAAACAACCCGGGGGAGGTAGAGCAGTACTTC
once	-	TRBV5-1	TRBJ2-7	CASSLAGVYEQYF	TGCGCCAGCAGCTTGGCCGGGGTGTACGAGCAGTACTTC
-	TRBD2	TRBV30	TRBJ2-2	CAWTPVGGTNTGELFF	TGTGCCTGGACCCCCGTCGGGGGGACGAACACCGGGGAGCTGTTTTTT
-	-	TRBV30	TRBJ1-5	CAWSVPGLWYQPQHF	TGTGCCTGGAGTGTACCAGGGCTTTGGTATCAGCCCCAGCATTTT
-	-	TRBV5-1	TRBJ2-3	CASSLQRTAVDTQYF	TGCGCCAGCAGCCTACAAAGGACAGCCGTGGATACGCAGTATTTT
-	-	TRBV5-1	TRBJ1-1	CASRGWPGRATEAFF	TGCGCCAGCAGGGGTTGGCCGGGCAGGGCCACTGAAGCTTTCTTT
-	-	TRBV5-6	TRBJ1-2	CASSFDGGSYGYTF	TGTGCCAGCAGCTTTGACGGGGGTTCTTATGGCTACACCTTC
few	-	TRBV5-4	TRBJ1-4	CASSQGMAGANEKLFF	TGTGCCAGCTCCCAGGGGATGGCGGGGGCTAATGAAAAACTGTTTTTT
-	TRBD1	TRBV5-4	TRBJ2-1	CASSHRQGNEQFF	TGTGCCAGCAGCCATCGACAGGGAAATGAGCAGTTCTTC
once	-	TRBV9	TRBJ1-2	CASSAGAGTNYGYTF	TGTGCCAGCAGCGCAGGCGCGGGAACTAACTATGGCTACACCTTC
-	TRBD1	TRBV5-1	TRBJ2-7	CASSIAGTGTTYEQYF	TGCGCCAGCAGCATCGCCGGGACAGGGACTACCTACGAGCAGTACTTC
-	TRBD2	TRBV5-4	TRBJ2-3	CASSLNLAGGDTQYF	TGTGCCAGCAGCTTGAACCTAGCGGGGGGAGATACGCAGTATTTT
-	TRBD1	TRBV5-1	TRBJ1-2	CASTPHPGGDLGYGYTF	TGCGCCAGCACCCCACACCCAGGGGGCGATTTGGGATATGGCTACACCTTC
-	-	TRBV11-3	TRBJ1-4	CASSRSQANEKLFF	TGTGCCAGCAGCCGCAGCCAGGCTAATGAAAAACTGTTTTTT
-	TRBD1	TRBV30	TRBJ1-2	CAWSPGQEYGYTF	TGTGCCTGGAGTCCAGGACAGGAGTATGGCTACACCTTC
-	-	TRBV9	TRBJ1-1	CASSPLLNTEAFF	TGTGCCAGCAGCCCCCTCTTGAACACTGAAGCTTTCTTT
-	TRBD2	TRBV5-4	TRBJ2-1	CASSPGGDNDNEQFF	TGTGCCAGCAGCCCGGGGGGGGACAATGACAATGAGCAGTTCTTC
-	TRBD1	TRBV5-8	TRBJ1-6	CASSGGTGISYNSPLHF	TGTGCCAGCAGCGGCGGGACAGGGATCTCCTATAATTCACCCCTCCACTTT
-	-	TRBV6-5	TRBJ1-3	CASSLQYEENTIYF	TGTGCCAGCAGCCTCCAATACGAGGAGAACACCATATATTTT
-	TRBD2	TRBV11-2	TRBJ2-1	CASRTRGLAYNEQFF	TGTGCCAGCAGGACCCGAGGACTAGCGTACAATGAGCAGTTCTTC
-	-	TRBV6-4	TRBJ2-3	CASSTSSTDTQYF	TGTGCCAGCAGCACATCTAGCACAGATACGCAGTATTTT
-	-	TRBV10-1	TRBJ1-6	CASSAQDSPLHF	TGCGCCAGCAGTGCCCAGGATTCACCCCTCCACTTT
-	TRBD1	TRBV5-6	TRBJ1-3	CASSSRGPGNTIYF	TGTGCCAGCAGCAGCAGGGGGCCTGGAAACACCATATATTTT
-	-	TRBV5-8	TRBJ1-5	CASSLGGHSNQPQHF	TGTGCCAGCAGCTTGGGGGGGCATAGCAATCAGCCCCAGCATTTT
-	-	TRBV5-1	TRBJ1-1	CASRLGENTEAFF	TGCGCCAGCAGGTTAGGGGAGAACACTGAAGCTTTCTTT
-	-	TRBV9	TRBJ1-1	CASSVQVNSWATEAFF	TGTGCCAGCAGCGTACAGGTTAACAGCTGGGCCACTGAAGCTTTCTTT
-	TRBD1	TRBV7-8	TRBJ2-2	CASSLAGTGNTGELFF	TGTGCCAGCAGCTTAGCCGGGACAGGGAACACCGGGGAGCTGTTTTTT
-	-	TRBV7-8	TRBJ2-2	CASSQGSGELFF	TGTGCCAGCAGTCAGGGCAGCGGGGAGCTGTTTTTT
-	TRBD2	TRBV10-1	TRBJ2-3	CASSEVSSGGGADTQYF	TGCGCCAGCAGTGAGGTATCTAGCGGGGGGGGCGCAGATACGCAGTATTTT
-	TRBD2	TRBV19	TRBJ2-1	CASMGLAGGRSGSYNEQFF	TGTGCCAGTATGGGTCTAGCGGGGGGCCGTTCGGGCTCCTACAATGAGCAGTTCTTC
-	-	TRBV5-1	TRBJ1-1	CASSDSGGDTEAFF	TGCGCCAGCAGCGACTCTGGGGGGGACACTGAAGCTTTCTTT
-	TRBD1	TRBV7-2	TRBJ2-7	CASSQNRGGGYEQYF	TGTGCCAGCAGCCAAAACAGGGGTGGCGGCTACGAGCAGTACTTC
-	TRBD1	TRBV5-1	TRBJ2-7	CASSLGRDRGYEQYF	TGCGCCAGCAGCTTGGGTCGGGACAGGGGCTACGAGCAGTACTTC